This T cell receptor (beta chain) was recovered during a study of radiotherapy plus CTLA-4 blockade in lung cancer. Profiled with immunoSEQ multiplex PCR; TCRdb holds only in-frame clones, not every one. Among 50,000 to 65,000 clones, more than 75% were seen once, and the ten largest hold roughly 8.5%. Focal radiation was given together with CTLA-4 blockade (ipilimumab) to patients with chemo-refractory metastatic non-small-cell lung cancer. V lost 5 bases, J lost 4 bases, and 5 bases lay in between. The CDR3 extends over 11 amino acids. Looked up from germline, CDR1 is SEHNR and CDR2 is FQNEAQ (reference sequence).

The clonotype was recovered from a human donor with non-small cell lung cancer who had a complete response to radiotherapy plus ipilimumab. The chain employs TRBV7-9 and TRBJ2-5, with D perhaps matching TRBD1 (5 bases). Sequences were derived from peripheral blood, sampled from a patient treated with radiotherapy plus ipilimumab. The CDR3 reads CASSQGETQYF. The CDR3 region has the DNA TGTGCCAGCAGCCAGGGAGAGACCCAGTACTTC.